This is a list of T cell receptor beta chains from one sample in a study of PD-1 blockade in mismatch repair-deficient tumors. TCRdb keeps only in-frame clones here, not all; method: immunoSEQ multiplex PCR. The repertoire holds some 120,000 clones, with roughly nine tenths as singletons. The sample was peripheral blood, taken 44 weeks after starting pembrolizumab. These receptors all stem from an adult with mismatch repair-deficient cancer. The CDR3 runs from the conserved cysteine through the conserved F or W. D genes are given only for firm matches. Clone size is given for some rows only: seen once, a few or many times, or a class if the clone is expanded.

clone_size	d_call	v_call	cdr3_aa
-	TRBD1	TRBV19	CASTPGTGGSYEQYF
-	TRBD1	TRBV5-1	CASSEATGGNEKLFF
-	TRBD2	TRBV7-2	CASSLGLAAKSSYNEQFF
-	TRBD2	TRBV5-4	CASSSWGGGWKTQYF
-	TRBD1	TRBV6-4	CASSSRTGSTNEQFF
-	TRBD1	TRBV7-6	CASSLRTGILIGELFF
-	-	TRBV7-6	CASSLASYPGTQYF
-	-	TRBV30	CAWSEAGYTDTQYF
once	TRBD1	TRBV2	CASSEDVTGVGNTIYF
-	-	TRBV28	CASSFQLEVHEKLFF
-	-	TRBV30	CAWSAKSQGNSYEQYF
-	-	TRBV19	CASSIQTGLTDTQYF
-	TRBD2	TRBV7-9	CASSLASGLNEQFF
-	TRBD1	TRBV19	CASSILLTGEETEAFF
-	-	TRBV29-1	CSVEEGPPYEQYF
-	-	TRBV2	CASRDDSFSSGYTF
-	TRBD2	TRBV5-6	CASSLGGLTYEQYF
-	TRBD1	TRBV10-3	CAISDRQGFEREQFF
-	TRBD1	TRBV19	CASRKTGASYEQYF
-	TRBD1	TRBV6-4	CASSVQGAGDTQYF
-	-	TRBV27	CASSSTGWRSNQPQHF
-	TRBD2	TRBV9	CASSPLSGGRSSDTQYF
-	-	TRBV5-1	CASSFGYEQYF
many	-	TRBV30	CAWSPSLAGDTIYF
-	TRBD1	TRBV5-4	CASSLAAGTGRDTF
-	-	TRBV7-2	CASSLVSGYGYTF
-	TRBD1	TRBV7-9	CASSPRDREYEQYF
-	TRBD2	TRBV10-3	CAISDVSGSPDTQYF
-	-	TRBV6-5	CASSSSLAVEQFF
-	TRBD1	TRBV5-4	CASSLRQGANVGELFF
-	-	TRBV27	CASSQAGVLGYTF
-	TRBD2	TRBV4-1	CASSQRTSVNYEQYF
-	-	TRBV11-2	CASSLAPGPSSDTDTQYF
-	TRBD2	TRBV19	CASSIGREADTQYF
-	-	TRBV6-5	CATSSGRETQYF
-	TRBD1	TRBV18	CASSPDRGNTGELFF
-	-	TRBV6-6	CASREAPSSYEQYF